The 7 T cell receptor beta chains in this list originate from one sample, sequenced in a study of OX40 agonist ivuxolimab in advanced cancers. Generated by immunoSEQ multiplex PCR, the TCRdb table keeps only in-frame clones and is missing some. The table shows around 74,000 clones, with approximately 89% occurring only once. This specimen was CD4+ or CD8+ T cells sorted from blood, taken in a trial of the OX40 agonist ivuxolimab. The receptors stem from an adult with an advanced solid tumor such as melanoma, head and neck, liver or kidney cancer.

The V call is TRBV11-2, the J call TRBJ2-5; no clear D. Germline CDR1 reads SGHAT; CDR2 reads FQNNGV. The CDR3 is 16 amino acids. With 5 bases removed from V and 1 base from J, the gap between germline ends came to 17 bases. The CDR3 here is CASSVDGLQTQETQYF. In DNA form, the CDR3 reads TGTGCCAGCAGCGTCGATGGTCTCCAGACCCAAGAGACCCAGTACTTC.

The V gene is TRBV19, the J gene TRBJ1-2; no definite D call. Germline V gene sequence: CDR1 LNHDA, CDR2 SQIVND (reference sequence). Trimming removed 4 bases from V and 9 bases from J, with 18 bases in between. The CDR3 extends over 14 amino acids. The CDR3 bases are TGTGCCAGTAGTACGTGGAAAGGGAGGGATCGCTACACCTTC. It is translated as CASSTWKGRDRYTF.

There are a few counts of this clone. The V gene is TRBV4-2, the J gene TRBJ1-1, with 7 bases fitting TRBD1. CDR3 size: 15 residues. Trimming removed 1 base from V and 3 bases from J; junction bases left unmatched: 5. Germline CDR1 is LGHNA and CDR2 is YNFKEQ. CDR3 residues: CASSQGQGRDTEAFF. The CDR3, as DNA: TGTGCCAGCAGCCAAGGACAGGGACGAGACACTGAAGCTTTCTTT.

V and J are TRBV19 and TRBJ1-5; unclear D gene. This CDR3 is 15 amino acids long. Germline V lookup: CDR1 LNHDA, CDR2 SQIVND (reference sequence). V dropped 6 bases and J dropped 0 bases, with 12 bases sitting between them. The CDR3 sequence: CASRKTTLSNQPQHF. Written as DNA, the CDR3 is TGTGCCAGTAGAAAAACGACCCTTAGCAATCAGCCCCAGCATTTT.

The gene calls are TRBV5-1 and TRBJ2-4; D uncertain. CDR3 length equals 16 residues. Germline CDR1 and CDR2: SGHRS and YFSETQ. Trimming shortened V by 2 bases and J by 2 bases, and 14 bases separated the two germline ends. The CDR3 sequence: CASSFSPDRTKNIQYF. The CDR3 nucleotides read TGCGCCAGCAGCTTCTCCCCCGACCGGACCAAAAACATTCAGTACTTC. The entire variable domain, with the rest obtained from reference TRBV5-1 and TRBJ2-4, is as follows: KAGVTQTPRYLIKTRGQQVTLSCSPISGHRSVSWYQQTPGQGLQFLFEYFSETQRNKGNFPGRFSGRQFSNSRSEMNVSTLELGDSALYLCASSFSPDRTKNIQYFGAGTRLSVL.

A single count supports this clone. V usage is TRBV5-1 and J usage is TRBJ2-2, with D tentatively TRBD1 (6 bases). V was clipped by 4 bases and J by 0 bases, with 13 bases between them. This CDR3 region has 16 residues. Germline V CDR1 and CDR2: SGHRS, YFSETQ. CDR3 in DNA: TGCGCCAGCAGCCACGAGTGGACAGCGAACACCGGGGAGCTGTTTTTT. This sequence encodes CASSHEWTANTGELFF.

This chain connects TRBV5-1 to TRBJ2-5; D perhaps matches TRBD1 (6 bases). Germline V CDR1 and CDR2: SGHRS, YFSETQ. V dropped 4 bases and J dropped 1 base, with 14 bases sitting between them. The CDR3 has 15 amino acids. The CDR3 sequence is CASSPGQSTQETQYF. DNA of the CDR3: TGCGCCAGCAGCCCCGGACAGTCTACCCAAGAGACCCAGTACTTC.